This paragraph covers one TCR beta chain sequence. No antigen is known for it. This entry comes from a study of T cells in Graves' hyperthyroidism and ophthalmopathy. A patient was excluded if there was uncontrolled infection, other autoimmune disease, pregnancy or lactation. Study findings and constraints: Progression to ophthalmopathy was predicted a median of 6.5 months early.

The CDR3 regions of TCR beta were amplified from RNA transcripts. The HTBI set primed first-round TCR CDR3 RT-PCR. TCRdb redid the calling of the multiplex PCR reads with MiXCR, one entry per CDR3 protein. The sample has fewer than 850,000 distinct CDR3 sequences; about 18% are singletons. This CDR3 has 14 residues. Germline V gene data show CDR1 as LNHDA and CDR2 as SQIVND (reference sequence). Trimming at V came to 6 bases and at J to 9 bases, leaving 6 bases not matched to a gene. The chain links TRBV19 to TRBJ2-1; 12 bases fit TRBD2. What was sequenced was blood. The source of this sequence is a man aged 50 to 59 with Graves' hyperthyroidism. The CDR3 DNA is TGTGCCAGTAGGGTTACTAGCGGGAGGATTGAGCAGTTCTTC. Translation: CASRVTSGRIEQFF.